Listed below are T cell receptor beta chains from one sample, sequenced in a study of cytomegalovirus exposure and HLA in healthy donors. Assay used: immunoSEQ multiplex PCR; TCRdb lists only in-frame clones, some missing. The repertoire holds 150,000 to 200,000 clones, with around 83% as singletons. What was sequenced was PBMCs. The receptors shown here come from a man aged 18 to 29 in good health and CMV-seropositive. Each CDR3 is given without its conserved first and last residue. Rows give clone size only sometimes, using once, few, many, or a class for an expanded clone.

cdr3_aa: ASSNSRTGGTEAF
j_call: TRBJ1-1
v_call: TRBV13
clone_size: -

cdr3_aa: ASTPLRQDNEQF
j_call: TRBJ2-1
v_call: TRBV7-2
clone_size: -

cdr3_aa: ASSYRDRDYGYT
j_call: TRBJ1-2
v_call: TRBV5-6
clone_size: once

cdr3_aa: ASSLGTGAVETQY
j_call: TRBJ2-5
v_call: TRBV7-8
clone_size: -

cdr3_aa: ASSLDTGDGYT
j_call: TRBJ1-2
v_call: TRBV11-3
clone_size: -

cdr3_aa: ATSRDGGSPLH
j_call: TRBJ1-6
v_call: TRBV15
clone_size: few

cdr3_aa: ASSAIGERIVAF
j_call: TRBJ1-1
v_call: TRBV2
clone_size: -

cdr3_aa: ASSQQRGHYEQY
j_call: TRBJ2-7
v_call: TRBV7-2
clone_size: -

cdr3_aa: AWSLGGANYGYT
j_call: TRBJ1-2
v_call: TRBV30
clone_size: few

cdr3_aa: ASSLGGLKNTEAF
j_call: TRBJ1-1
v_call: TRBV5-1
clone_size: -

cdr3_aa: ASSARMNTEAF
j_call: TRBJ1-1
v_call: TRBV9
clone_size: -

cdr3_aa: ASSLAPGVTNTGELF
j_call: TRBJ2-2
v_call: TRBV7-6
clone_size: few

cdr3_aa: ASSTPYNSPLH
j_call: TRBJ1-6
v_call: TRBV28
clone_size: -

cdr3_aa: ASRGTSGGNQPQH
j_call: TRBJ1-5
v_call: TRBV6-1
clone_size: -

cdr3_aa: ASKWMGGNTEAF
j_call: TRBJ1-1
v_call: TRBV11-2
clone_size: -

cdr3_aa: ASSQVPSRDQY
j_call: TRBJ2-5
v_call: TRBV4-1
clone_size: -

cdr3_aa: ASSPLGDEQF
j_call: TRBJ2-1
v_call: TRBV18
clone_size: -

cdr3_aa: ASSGGSGGPQETQY
j_call: TRBJ2-5
v_call: TRBV2
clone_size: -

cdr3_aa: ASSQDRWEVDKPEKLF
j_call: TRBJ1-4
v_call: TRBV4-1
clone_size: -

cdr3_aa: ASSPSGGGGRPQH
j_call: TRBJ1-5
v_call: TRBV7-8
clone_size: few

cdr3_aa: ASREGVDTQY
j_call: TRBJ2-3
v_call: TRBV19
clone_size: -

cdr3_aa: ATSREGGGVAF
j_call: TRBJ1-1
v_call: TRBV15
clone_size: once

cdr3_aa: ASSLVGQNYGYT
j_call: TRBJ1-2
v_call: TRBV7-8
clone_size: -

cdr3_aa: ASSSSGGPFYEQY
j_call: TRBJ2-7
v_call: TRBV5-6
clone_size: -

cdr3_aa: ASSPLRQGAEAF
j_call: TRBJ1-1
v_call: TRBV6-1
clone_size: -

cdr3_aa: ASSLTGGEQY
j_call: TRBJ2-7
v_call: TRBV7-8
clone_size: -

cdr3_aa: ASRGQGSGANVLT
j_call: TRBJ2-6
v_call: TRBV11-2
clone_size: -

cdr3_aa: ASSLAIQETQY
j_call: TRBJ2-5
v_call: TRBV5-6
clone_size: -

cdr3_aa: ASRPLQGSETQY
j_call: TRBJ2-5
v_call: TRBV5-1
clone_size: -

cdr3_aa: ASRDTSGADTQY
j_call: TRBJ2-3
v_call: TRBV2
clone_size: -

cdr3_aa: ASSLGRTSSYEQY
j_call: TRBJ2-7
v_call: TRBV9
clone_size: -

cdr3_aa: ASSQIPGVYEETQY
j_call: TRBJ2-5
v_call: TRBV23-1
clone_size: once

cdr3_aa: AIRGQNTEAF
j_call: TRBJ1-1
v_call: TRBV10-3
clone_size: -

cdr3_aa: ASSRTGLSYEQY
j_call: TRBJ2-7
v_call: TRBV6-5
clone_size: -

cdr3_aa: ASSLLTGVSPLH
j_call: TRBJ1-6
v_call: TRBV11-3
clone_size: -

cdr3_aa: ASRLAASYEQY
j_call: TRBJ2-7
v_call: TRBV6-5
clone_size: -

cdr3_aa: ASSVAGSGGTDTQY
j_call: TRBJ2-3
v_call: TRBV9
clone_size: -

cdr3_aa: ASSQAPGEGYEQY
j_call: TRBJ2-7
v_call: TRBV4-3
clone_size: -

cdr3_aa: ASSQSTGGSHEQY
j_call: TRBJ2-7
v_call: TRBV4-2
clone_size: once

cdr3_aa: ASSESRGLTDTQY
j_call: TRBJ2-3
v_call: TRBV2
clone_size: -

cdr3_aa: ASSDGTPDPNEQF
j_call: TRBJ2-1
v_call: TRBV27
clone_size: -

cdr3_aa: ATSKGYRSYEQY
j_call: TRBJ2-7
v_call: TRBV19
clone_size: once

cdr3_aa: ATSRNRGPGELF
j_call: TRBJ2-2
v_call: TRBV15
clone_size: -

cdr3_aa: ASSTRTSMETQY
j_call: TRBJ2-5
v_call: TRBV11-2
clone_size: -

cdr3_aa: ASWDREGYNEQF
j_call: TRBJ2-1
v_call: TRBV7-8
clone_size: -

cdr3_aa: ASSQELGYGYT
j_call: TRBJ1-2
v_call: TRBV4-3
clone_size: -

cdr3_aa: ASSPSGGATNEKLF
j_call: TRBJ1-4
v_call: TRBV7-2
clone_size: -

cdr3_aa: ASRKGGTGGQTQY
j_call: TRBJ2-5
v_call: TRBV6-5
clone_size: few

cdr3_aa: SVVKNTGLGSNEQY
j_call: TRBJ2-7
v_call: TRBV29-1
clone_size: -

cdr3_aa: ASSSTGTSGYEQY
j_call: TRBJ2-7
v_call: TRBV7-2
clone_size: few

cdr3_aa: SVREGGNRGYT
j_call: TRBJ1-2
v_call: TRBV29-1
clone_size: -

cdr3_aa: ASSFDSLSYEQY
j_call: TRBJ2-7
v_call: TRBV5-4
clone_size: -

cdr3_aa: ASSPLLGEANYGYT
j_call: TRBJ1-2
v_call: TRBV27
clone_size: -

cdr3_aa: ASSIRGRYGYT
j_call: TRBJ1-2
v_call: TRBV5-5
clone_size: -

cdr3_aa: ATYEGTSGGQETQY
j_call: TRBJ2-5
v_call: TRBV6-6
clone_size: -

cdr3_aa: ASSPGGGDGTEAF
j_call: TRBJ1-1
v_call: TRBV5-1
clone_size: few

cdr3_aa: ASSGGRGANTGELF
j_call: TRBJ2-2
v_call: TRBV7-3
clone_size: few

cdr3_aa: ASSPRLAGGNEQF
j_call: TRBJ2-1
v_call: TRBV7-9
clone_size: once

cdr3_aa: ASSLRDRPPDTQY
j_call: TRBJ2-3
v_call: TRBV5-4
clone_size: -

cdr3_aa: ASSSSRNTGLNPYGYT
j_call: TRBJ1-2
v_call: TRBV7-2
clone_size: -